This TCR beta chain emerged from a study of cytomegalovirus exposure and HLA in healthy donors. PCR used 60 Vbeta primers and 13 Jbeta primers. The repertoire was sequenced with immunoSEQ multiplex PCR; TCRdb's copy has only in-frame clones and lacks some. In the table there are approximately 140,000 clones, 60% to 80% of which are singletons. CDR3 size: 11 residues. V shed 6 bases, J shed 8 bases, and the junction held 2 bases outside the gene matches. Germline V gene data show CDR1 as MNHNS and CDR2 as SASEGT. The V call is TRBV6-1, the J call TRBJ1-1, with 8 positions matching TRBD1. The clonotype originates from a young man in good health and CMV-seronegative. Source material: PBMCs. The DNA of the CDR3 is TGTGCCAGCAGAGGGACAGGCGAAGCTTTCTTT. Its translation is CASRGTGEAFF.